This T cell receptor beta chain was retrieved from a study of cytomegalovirus exposure and HLA in healthy donors (dated by TCRdb to 2016 to 2017). General notes on the study: An earlier analysis of several hundred of the donors reported about 250 Gb of sequence data and 120 million or so unique TCR beta sequences from roughly 200 million T cells. In a later analysis, previously published TCR beta repertoires from fewer than 750 donors were re-analyzed and high-resolution HLA genotyping was added so that TCR occurrence patterns could be studied. Every discovery cohort repertoire had been produced on one sequencing platform. The study aimed to test whether signatures of past pathogen exposure could be identified by cataloging public T cell receptors. Approximately 300 gigabases of sequencing data and around 85 million unique TCR sequences made up an early release that covered some 640 HLA-typed donors. HLA typing included class I and class II loci at four-digit resolution. Besides the first cohort of roughly 640 subjects, a separate validation cohort made up of over 100 different subjects was used. The number of donors typed differed by locus, with 629-630 for A, B, C, DRB1 and DQB1, 522 for DQA1, under 610 for DPA1, and some 470 for DPB1. In an earlier analysis of roughly 580 of the donors, high-throughput TCR beta sequencing was used to judge whether each TCR beta V gene segment behaved as functional or pseudogenic. Rather than using new phenotypic data, the later analysis identified candidate immune exposures from TCR beta sequences and from how often those sequences occurred across donors. The study combined high-throughput TCR immunosequencing, statistical association of individual TCRs with disease status, and machine learning to predict cytomegalovirus infection status. Because of strong linkage in the cohort, four to six DR-DQ haplotypes were treated as single units for association and clustering. Donor age, sex, ethnicity and CMV serostatus were compiled alongside the repertoire data. The genetic ancestry cluster associated with self-reported Caucasian donors included roughly 84% of the approximately 410 genotyped donors. Across 398 genotyped donors of the cohort, an average of about 200,000 unique TCR beta nucleotide sequences per donor were sequenced, and around 19% of those sequences were non-productive. A later genetic analysis used genome-wide SNP genotypes for about 65% of the 666 donors, treating that subset as a discovery cohort. The study profiled the T cell repertoires of some 610 subjects by immunosequencing and related them to cytomegalovirus serostatus.

Results and caveats for the whole study, not just this receptor: Correlated functional status among segregating V segments might reflect linkage disequilibrium, but an unknown experimental factor could not be ruled out. According to the authors, the approach could potentially be generalized to other disease states and immunological phenotypes. Specific HLA alleles were associated with 18,000 or so TCR beta sequences at a false discovery rate of 0.05 in a later analysis. Immune exposure information for the cohort was limited to CMV serostatus. Because counts were too low, more than 15 rarely observed V segments, including chromosome 9 orphons, were excluded from the earlier analysis of roughly 580 of the donors. In vitro tests confirmed that a few of the cytomegalovirus-associated TCR beta chains recognize cytomegalovirus antigens. According to a later analysis, parvovirus B19, influenza, CMV and Epstein-Barr virus appeared linked to several top co-occurrence clusters. According to a later analysis, most CMV-associated TCR beta chains appeared to be HLA-restricted, and the HLA associations seemed to be driven largely by CMV exposure. In a later analysis, HLA-associated TCR beta chains were found to be more clonally expanded and to have lower generation probabilities than equally common non-associated chains. Some IMGT-functional V segments, including TRBV6-2 and TRBV6-3, could not be told apart with the 87-base-pair reads, so those segments were excluded. In an earlier analysis of some 500 of the donors, most TCR beta V segments were observed in productive rearrangements about 87% or about 30% of the time, broadly matching IMGT annotations. In a later analysis, TCR association rates were found to vary across HLA loci, with the most associated TCRs seen for DRB1 alleles and the fewest for HLA-C alleles. Because HLA typing was unavailable for some donors at each locus, only the typed subset was used in association tests. Most TCR sequences were seen in very few donors, while some public TCRs were found in many individuals. A cluster of highly shared sequence variants was judged likely to represent a technical artifact of the sequencing pipeline. The presence/absence analyses assumed that sequencing depth was roughly uniform across donors, and that assumption may not be true. Compared with the roughly 720-donor mean, donors in an Asian-associated ancestry cluster had fewer N-insertions in productive TCRs, according to a later genetic analysis. A further reported finding was that TCR beta sequences accurately predicted the HLA-A and HLA-B alleles for most subjects in the first cohort. Cytomegalovirus status was reported to be diagnosed by the classifier with high specificity and sensitivity in both the original and validation cohorts. The cohort was sequenced for TCR beta chains only, and without alpha or paired-chain data the features that could be detected were limited. The study gave a list of about 170 TCR beta chains associated with cytomegalovirus. A later genetic analysis associated a missense DCLRE1C variant with V-gene and J-gene trimming of TCR beta chains, and an independent cohort replicated the association. When HLA alleles, especially DR and DQ, strongly co-occurred, attributing TCR associations to individual alleles was difficult.

Library construction relied on the immunoSEQ multiplex PCR assay. For the multiplex PCR, a mixture combining 60 forward primers for TCR Vbeta segments and 13 reverse primers for TCR Jbeta segments was used. The CDR3 region of rearranged TCR beta genes was amplified from genomic DNA by a multiplex PCR assay. The amplified TCR beta libraries were sequenced on the Illumina HiSeq System as 87-base-pair reads. The authors processed their data as follows. In a later analysis, some 80 million unique TCR beta chains were counted across the 650 to 750 repertoires, and roughly 11 million of these chains were shared by at least two donors. Raw reads were error-corrected and collapsed into unique sequences by a nearest-neighbor algorithm in which closely related sequences were merged to remove PCR and sequencing errors. Alignment of CDR3 sequences to IMGT reference sequences was used to assign V, D and J gene segments. For a sequence to be retained, a match of at least six nucleotides was required to both a V gene segment and a J gene segment. A rearrangement was called productive if the CDR3 had no stop codons and remained in frame with V and J, and every other rearrangement was called non-productive. Following IMGT convention, CDR3 was defined as the stretch from the second conserved V-encoded cysteine to the conserved J-encoded phenylalanine. The earlier analysis of 500 to 650 of the donors excluded any sequence lacking an unambiguous match to a single V gene segment. In an earlier analysis of some 590 of the donors, a V segment was called functional when productive rearrangements were above 56.7%, and segregating when the standard deviation between donors exceeded 5%. To diagnose cytomegalovirus status from the catalog of TCR beta chain sequences, a statistical classification framework was built. In a later analysis, TCR nucleotide sequences were compared against IMGT/GENE-DB human TR gene sequences so that V and J genes could be assigned. Using the TCRdist pipeline, a later analysis assigned CDR3 sequences along with most-parsimonious VDJ recombination scenarios. A later analysis defined each TCR beta chain by its CDR3 amino acid sequence plus V-gene family, and excluded reads lacking a unique V-gene family. In a later analysis, around 600 highly shared, low-generation-probability nucleotide sequences were removed to address suspected cross-contamination and a sequencing artifact. A later analysis calculated a clonal expansion index for each public chain from normalized within-repertoire ranks of inferred template counts. A later analysis computed generation probabilities with a VDJ recombination model fitted to out-of-frame rearrangements, and checked the results against IGoR. Hypergeometric tests were used in a later analysis to score TCR-TCR, TCR-HLA and TCR-CMV co-occurrence, with a repertoire-size bias correction applied to the TCR pairs. False discovery rates were estimated in a later analysis by permuting HLA or CMV assignments 20 times. In a later analysis, co-occurring TCRs were grouped using DBSCAN, with TCRdist sequence similarity added in when clustering inside HLA-allele-positive subsets. Repertoires with fewer than 30,000 or more than 120,000 public chains, plus five repertoires with anomalous nucleotide sharing, were excluded from co-occurrence clustering. TCRdb retrieved this table from immuneACCESS and kept in-frame rearrangements only. Not all clones are present; in checked studies, unresolved V genes account for under half, and no reason is known for the remainder. V, J and clone size are those of that table, while D and trimming were read from the DNA. The table for this sample lists 140,000 or so clones; around 72% of them were counted only once. The top ten clones comprise approximately 4.3% of the sample.

The cohort consisted of approximately 670 healthy bone marrow donors. Cohort members were all nominally healthy when sampled, although unrecorded immune exposures were likely present. The donor tested CMV seropositive, placing the donor among the 310 or so seropositive members of the cohort. Each donor provided a peripheral blood sample, and peripheral blood mononuclear cells were used for TCR beta sequencing. Genomic DNA extraction from the blood cell samples was performed with the Qiagen DNeasy Blood Extraction Kit. Details on this clone: The antigen this receptor binds is unknown. The sample holds no much larger clone one base away, and base qualities are not on file.

Unmatched junction bases come to 5, with V trimmed by 0 bases and J by 4 bases. Looking up the germline V gene yields CDR1 SGHRS and CDR2 YFSETQ. The CDR3 measures 15 amino acids from cysteine to phenylalanine. The read is trimmed to its CDR3 DNA, 45 bases read in frame from base 1. This receptor chain uses TRBV5-1 and TRBJ2-5; TRBD1 matches 8 bases in the middle. Material for sequencing was PBMCs. The source of this sequence is a young man in good health and CMV-seropositive. CDR3 protein: CASSLAGTGGETQYF. The DNA sequence is given as TGCGCCAGCAGCTTGGCCGGGACAGGCGGAGAGACCCAGTACTTC.